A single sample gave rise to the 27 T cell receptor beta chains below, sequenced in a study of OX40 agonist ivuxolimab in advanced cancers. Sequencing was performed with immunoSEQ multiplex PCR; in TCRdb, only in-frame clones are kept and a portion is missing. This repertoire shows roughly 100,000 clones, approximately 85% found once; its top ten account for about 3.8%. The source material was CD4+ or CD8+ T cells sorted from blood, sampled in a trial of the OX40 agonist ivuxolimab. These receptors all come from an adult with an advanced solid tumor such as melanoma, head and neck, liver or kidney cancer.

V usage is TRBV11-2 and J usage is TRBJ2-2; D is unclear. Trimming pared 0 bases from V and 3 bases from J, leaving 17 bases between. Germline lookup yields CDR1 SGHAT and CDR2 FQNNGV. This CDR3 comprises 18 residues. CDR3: CASSLDRGLVSYTGELFF. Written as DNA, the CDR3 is TGTGCCAGCAGCTTAGATCGCGGTTTGGTCAGTTACACCGGGGAGCTGTTTTTT.

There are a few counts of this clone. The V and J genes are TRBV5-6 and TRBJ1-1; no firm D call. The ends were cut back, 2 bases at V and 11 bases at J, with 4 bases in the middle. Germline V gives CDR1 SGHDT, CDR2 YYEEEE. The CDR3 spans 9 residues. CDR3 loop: CASSFRAFF. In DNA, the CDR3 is TGTGCCAGCAGCTTCCGGGCTTTCTTT. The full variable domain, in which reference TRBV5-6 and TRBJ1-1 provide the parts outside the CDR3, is DAGVTQSPTHLIKTRGQQVTLRCSPKSGHDTVSWYQQALGQGPQFIFQYYEEEERQRGNFPDRFSGHQFPNYSSELNVNALLLGDSALYLCASSFRAFFGQGTRLTVV.

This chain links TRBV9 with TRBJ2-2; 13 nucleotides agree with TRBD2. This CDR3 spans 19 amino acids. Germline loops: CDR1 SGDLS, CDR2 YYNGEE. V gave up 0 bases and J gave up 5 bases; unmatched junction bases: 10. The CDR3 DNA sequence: TGTGCCAGCAGCGTAGGTGAGACTAGCGGGAGGACGAGGACCGGGGAGCTGTTTTTT. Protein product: CASSVGETSGRTRTGELFF.

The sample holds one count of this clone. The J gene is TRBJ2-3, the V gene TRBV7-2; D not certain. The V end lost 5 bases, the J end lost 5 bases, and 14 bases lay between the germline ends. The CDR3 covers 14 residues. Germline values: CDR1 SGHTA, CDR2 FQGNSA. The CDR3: CASSPALLGDTQYF. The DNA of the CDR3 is TGTGCCAGCAGCCCAGCTCTCCTGGGAGATACGCAGTATTTT.

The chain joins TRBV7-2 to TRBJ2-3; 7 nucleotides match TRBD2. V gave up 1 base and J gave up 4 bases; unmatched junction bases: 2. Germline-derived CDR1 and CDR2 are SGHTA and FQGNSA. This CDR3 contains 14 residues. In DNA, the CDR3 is TGTGCCAGCAGCTTAGGCGGGAGTGCAGATACGCAGTATTTT. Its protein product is CASSLGGSADTQYF.

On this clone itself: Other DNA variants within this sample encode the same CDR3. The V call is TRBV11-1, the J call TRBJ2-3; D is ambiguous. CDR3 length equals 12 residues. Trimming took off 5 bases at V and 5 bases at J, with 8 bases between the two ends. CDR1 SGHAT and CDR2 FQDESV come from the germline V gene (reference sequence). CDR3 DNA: TGTGCCAGCAGCCCGCGATTAGATACGCAGTATTTT. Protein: CASSPRLDTQYF.

The CDR3 spells CASSFHQGYEQYF. CDR3 DNA sequence: TGTGCCAGCAGCTTCCATCAGGGTTACGAGCAGTACTTC. The V gene is TRBV7-2, the J gene TRBJ2-5, with D maybe TRBD1 (5 bases). The closer fit of TRBJ2-7 to the DNA end suggests the J call may be wrong. Germline assignment: CDR1 SGHTA and CDR2 FQGNSA. The CDR3 contains 13 residues.

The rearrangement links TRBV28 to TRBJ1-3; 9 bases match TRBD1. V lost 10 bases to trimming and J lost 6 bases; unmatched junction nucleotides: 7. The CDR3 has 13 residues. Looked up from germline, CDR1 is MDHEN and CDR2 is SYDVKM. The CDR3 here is CATQRTGANTIYF. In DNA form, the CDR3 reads TGTGCCACCCAAAGGACAGGGGCAAACACCATATATTTT.

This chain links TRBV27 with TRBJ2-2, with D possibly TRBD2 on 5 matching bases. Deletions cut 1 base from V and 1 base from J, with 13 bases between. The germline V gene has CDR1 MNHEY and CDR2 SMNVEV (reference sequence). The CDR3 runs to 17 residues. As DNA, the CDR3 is TGTGCCAGCAGTTTATTGGTCACCGGGATGAACACCGGGGAGCTGTTTTTT. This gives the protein CASSLLVTGMNTGELFF.

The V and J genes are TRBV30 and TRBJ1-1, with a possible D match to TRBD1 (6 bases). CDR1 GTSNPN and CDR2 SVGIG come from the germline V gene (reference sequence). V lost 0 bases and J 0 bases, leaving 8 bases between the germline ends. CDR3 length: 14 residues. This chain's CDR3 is CAWSVGAMNTEAFF. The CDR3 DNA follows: TGTGCCTGGAGTGTGGGGGCGATGAACACTGAAGCTTTCTTT. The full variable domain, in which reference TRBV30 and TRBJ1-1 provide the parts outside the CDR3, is SQTIHQWPATLVQPVGSPLSLECTVEGTSNPNLYWYRQAAGRGLQLLFYSVGIGQISSEVPQNLSASRPQDRQFILSSKKLLLSDSGFYLCAWSVGAMNTEAFFGQGTRLTVV.

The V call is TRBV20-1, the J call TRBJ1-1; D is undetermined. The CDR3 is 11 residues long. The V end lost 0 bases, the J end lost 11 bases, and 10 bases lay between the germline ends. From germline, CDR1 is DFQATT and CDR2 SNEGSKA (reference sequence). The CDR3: CSARDLSRAFF. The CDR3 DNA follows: TGCAGTGCTAGAGATCTGTCCCGCGCTTTCTTT.

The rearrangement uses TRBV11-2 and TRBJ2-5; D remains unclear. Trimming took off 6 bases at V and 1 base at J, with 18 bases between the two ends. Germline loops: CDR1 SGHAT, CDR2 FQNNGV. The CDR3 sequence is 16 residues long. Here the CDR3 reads CASRVVGRSLQETQYF. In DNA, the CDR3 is TGTGCCAGCAGGGTAGTTGGTAGGAGCCTCCAAGAGACCCAGTACTTC.

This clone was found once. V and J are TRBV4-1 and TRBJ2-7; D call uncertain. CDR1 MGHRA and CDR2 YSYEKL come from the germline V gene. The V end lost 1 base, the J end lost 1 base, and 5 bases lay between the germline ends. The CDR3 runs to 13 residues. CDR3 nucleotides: TGCGCCAGCAGCCAAGTAGGGTCCTACGAGCAGTACTTC. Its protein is CASSQVGSYEQYF.

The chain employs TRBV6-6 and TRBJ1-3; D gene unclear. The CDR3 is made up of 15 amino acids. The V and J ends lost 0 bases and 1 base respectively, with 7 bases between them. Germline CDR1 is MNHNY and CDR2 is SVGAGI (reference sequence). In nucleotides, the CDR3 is TGTGCCAGCAGTTACTCGGTCCAGTCTGGAAACACCATATATTTT. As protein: CASSYSVQSGNTIYF.

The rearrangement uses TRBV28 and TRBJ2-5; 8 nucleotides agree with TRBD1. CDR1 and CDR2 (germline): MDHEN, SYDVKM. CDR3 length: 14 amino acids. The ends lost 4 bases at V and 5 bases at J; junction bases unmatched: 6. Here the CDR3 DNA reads TGTGCCAGCAGTTGGAGACAGGGGCGGGAGACCCAGTACTTC. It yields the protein CASSWRQGRETQYF.

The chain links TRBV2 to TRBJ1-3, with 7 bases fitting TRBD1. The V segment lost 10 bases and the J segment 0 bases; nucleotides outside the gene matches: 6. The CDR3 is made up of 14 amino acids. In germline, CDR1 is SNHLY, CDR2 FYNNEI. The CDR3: CAITGAISGNTIYF. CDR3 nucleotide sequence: TGTGCCATAACAGGGGCCATCTCTGGAAACACCATATATTTT. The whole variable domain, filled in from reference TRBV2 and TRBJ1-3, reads EPEVTQTPSHQVTQMGQEVILRCVPISNHLYFYWYRQILGQKVEFLVSFYNNEISEKSEIFDDQFSVERPDGSNFTLKIRSTKLEDSAMYFCAITGAISGNTIYFGEGSWLTVV.

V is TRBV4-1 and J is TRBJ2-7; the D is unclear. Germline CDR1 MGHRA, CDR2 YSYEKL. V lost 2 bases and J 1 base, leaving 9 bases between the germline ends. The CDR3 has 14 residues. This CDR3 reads CASSQQDGSYEQYF. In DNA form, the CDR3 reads TGCGCCAGCAGCCAACAGGACGGATCCTACGAGCAGTACTTC.

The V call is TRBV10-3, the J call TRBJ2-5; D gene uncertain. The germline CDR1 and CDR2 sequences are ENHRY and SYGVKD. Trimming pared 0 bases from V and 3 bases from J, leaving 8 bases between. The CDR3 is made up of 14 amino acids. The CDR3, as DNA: TGTGCCATCAGTGAGTCGCGAACGGAAGAGACCCAGTACTTC. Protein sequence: CAISESRTEETQYF.

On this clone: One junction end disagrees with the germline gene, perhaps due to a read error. CDR3 in DNA: TGTGCCACCAGTAGAGCTAGCGTGGATGAGCAGTTCTTC. Its protein product is CATSRASVDEQFF. This chain links TRBV6-5 with TRBJ2-1; a possible D gene is TRBD2 (6 bases). The CDR3 is 13 amino acids. From germline, CDR1 is MNHEY and CDR2 SVGAGI.

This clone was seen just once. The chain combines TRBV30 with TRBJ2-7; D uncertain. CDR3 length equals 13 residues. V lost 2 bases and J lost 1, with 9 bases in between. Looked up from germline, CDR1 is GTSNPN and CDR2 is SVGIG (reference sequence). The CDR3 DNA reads TGTGCCTGGAGTCCTAGGAGTTCCTACGAGCAGTACTTC. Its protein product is CAWSPRSSYEQYF.

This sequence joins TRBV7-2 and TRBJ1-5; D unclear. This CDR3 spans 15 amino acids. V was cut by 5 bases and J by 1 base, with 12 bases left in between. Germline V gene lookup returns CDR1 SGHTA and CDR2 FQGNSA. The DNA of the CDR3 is TGTGCCAGCAGCCCAGGAGGAGGGAGCAATCAGCCCCAGCATTTT. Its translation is CASSPGGGSNQPQHF.

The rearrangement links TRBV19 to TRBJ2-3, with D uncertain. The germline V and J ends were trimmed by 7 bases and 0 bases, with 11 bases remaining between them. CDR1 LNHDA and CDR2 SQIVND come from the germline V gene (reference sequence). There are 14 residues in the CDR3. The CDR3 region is CASKRSSSTDTQYF. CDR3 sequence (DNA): TGTGCCAGTAAACGGAGCTCTAGCACAGATACGCAGTATTTT.

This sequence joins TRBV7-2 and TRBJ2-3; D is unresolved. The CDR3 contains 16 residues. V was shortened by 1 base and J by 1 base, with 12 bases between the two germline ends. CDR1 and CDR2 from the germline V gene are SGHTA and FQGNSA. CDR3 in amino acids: CASSLEVTIRTDTQYF. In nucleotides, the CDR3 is TGTGCCAGCAGCTTAGAAGTTACCATTCGCACAGATACGCAGTATTTT. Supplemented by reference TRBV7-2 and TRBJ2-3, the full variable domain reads GAGVSQSPSNKVTEKGKDVELRCDPISGHTALYWYRQSLGQGLEFLIYFQGNSAPDKSGLPSDRFSAERTGGSVSTLTIQRTQQEDSAVYLCASSLEVTIRTDTQYFGPGTRLTVL.

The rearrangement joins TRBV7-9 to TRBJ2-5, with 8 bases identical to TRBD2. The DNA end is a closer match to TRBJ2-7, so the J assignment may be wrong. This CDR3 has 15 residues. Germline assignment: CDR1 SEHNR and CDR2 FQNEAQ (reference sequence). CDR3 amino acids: CASSLVSGSSYEQYF. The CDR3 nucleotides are TGTGCCAGCAGCTTAGTGAGCGGGAGCTCCTACGAGCAGTACTTC.

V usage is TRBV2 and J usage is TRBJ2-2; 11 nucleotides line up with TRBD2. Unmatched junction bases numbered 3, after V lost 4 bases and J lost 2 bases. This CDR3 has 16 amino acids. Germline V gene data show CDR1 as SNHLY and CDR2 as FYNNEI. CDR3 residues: CASSVAGGPNTGELFF. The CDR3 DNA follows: TGTGCCAGCAGTGTAGCGGGAGGGCCAAACACCGGGGAGCTGTTTTTT.

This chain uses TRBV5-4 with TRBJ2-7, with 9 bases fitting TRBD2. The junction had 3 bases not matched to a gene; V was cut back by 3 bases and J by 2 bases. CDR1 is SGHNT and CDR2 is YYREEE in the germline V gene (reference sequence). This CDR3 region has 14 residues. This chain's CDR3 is CASSSGLAPYEQYF. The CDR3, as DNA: TGTGCCAGCAGCTCCGGACTAGCGCCCTACGAGCAGTACTTC.

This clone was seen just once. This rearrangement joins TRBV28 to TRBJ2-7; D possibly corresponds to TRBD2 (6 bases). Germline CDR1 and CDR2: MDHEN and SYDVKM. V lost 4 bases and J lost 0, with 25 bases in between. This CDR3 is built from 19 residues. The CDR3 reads CASSSPWMVAEALSYEQYF. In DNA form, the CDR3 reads TGTGCCAGCAGTTCACCTTGGATGGTAGCGGAGGCCCTCTCCTACGAGCAGTACTTC.